This T cell receptor (beta chain) originates from a study of T and B cells in COVID-19 patients. Turning to the study itself: The recovered patients had mostly mild to moderate COVID-19 with outpatient management. Study-level findings and limits: Symptomatic-phase blood samples from mildly ill patients and early samples from severe cases were scarce.

The CDR3 runs 15 residues. The junction had 8 bases not matched to a gene; V was cut back by 7 bases and J by 3 bases. Germline values: CDR1 MNHEY, CDR2 SVGEGT. As for this clonotype: What it recognizes is unknown.

TRB was amplified from about 260-540 ng of blood genomic DNA. BIOMED2 TRB-A/B primer pools were used in multiplex TRB PCR. TCRdb processed the multiplex PCR reads anew with MiXCR; each CDR3 protein has one entry. The sample has 15,000 to 20,000 distinct CDR3 sequences, 35% to 45% seen once. The sequence derives from a human donor with active COVID-19. The sequenced material came from blood. The chain couples TRBV6-2 or TRBV6-3 to TRBJ2-3; 9 bases are shared with TRBD2. Here the CDR3 DNA reads TGTGCCAGCACCCCAGCGGGGGGCCCTACAGATACGCAGTATTTT. It translates to CASTPAGGPTDTQYF.